The text below deals with one T cell receptor (beta chain). Its target is unknown. These data belong to a study of cytotoxic CD8 clonotypes in ibrutinib-treated CLL. Across the whole study: Complete response was seen in 2 patients and partial in some 24; approximately 12 progressed and about 14 stayed remitted after a median about 68 months. After treatment lasting a median about 13 months, range 6 to 36, response samples were collected.

Study results and caveats: Clonality went up at ibrutinib response and then declined back toward baseline at progression. Sustained-remission patients were sampled at different times than progressing patients were.

Assay used: immunoSEQ multiplex PCR; TCRdb lists only in-frame clones, some missing. The profile shows a few hundred thousand clones, around four fifths of them singletons. This CDR3 region has 17 residues. Germline CDR1 and CDR2: SGHTA and FQGNSA. The V end lost 5 bases, the J end lost 4 bases, and 23 bases lay between the germline ends. This TCR came from a human donor with chronic lymphocytic leukemia. Material: PBMCs, obtained before ibrutinib treatment. The rearrangement uses TRBV7-2 and TRBJ1-1; TRBD1 might be the D (6 bases). CDR3 residues: CASSPLQGVRPSTEAFF. The DNA of the CDR3 is TGTGCCAGCAGCCCGCTACAGGGAGTTCGTCCTTCCACTGAAGCTTTCTTT.